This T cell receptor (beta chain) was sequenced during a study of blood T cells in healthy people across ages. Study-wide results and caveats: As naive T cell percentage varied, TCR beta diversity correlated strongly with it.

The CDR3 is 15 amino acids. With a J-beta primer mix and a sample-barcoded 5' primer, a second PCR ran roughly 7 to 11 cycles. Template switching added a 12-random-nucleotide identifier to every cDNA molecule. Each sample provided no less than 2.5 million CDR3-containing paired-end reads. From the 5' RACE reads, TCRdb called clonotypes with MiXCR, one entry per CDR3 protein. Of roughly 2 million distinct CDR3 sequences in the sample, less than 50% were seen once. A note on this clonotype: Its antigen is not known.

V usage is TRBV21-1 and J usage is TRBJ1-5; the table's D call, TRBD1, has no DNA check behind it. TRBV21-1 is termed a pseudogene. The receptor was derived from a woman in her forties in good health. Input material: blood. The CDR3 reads CASMLGQGSNQPQHF. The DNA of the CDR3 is TGTGCCAGCATGTTAGGACAGGGGAGCAATCAGCCCCAGCATTTT.